This TCR beta chain was captured by sequencing in a study of T cells in women clearing cervical HPV infection. Clones were sequenced by immunoSEQ multiplex PCR, and TCRdb holds only the in-frame ones, with some missing. The repertoire table contains roughly 34,000 clones. The TCR comes from a woman between 18 and 75 years old with a cervical HPV16 infection that either progressed to CIN3+ or cleared (not recorded which). Material for sequencing was blood buffy coat.

The CDR3 loop is CASSFYGTGGYEQFF. The DNA read from the CDR3 is TGTGCCAGCAGCTTTTACGGGACAGGGGGTTATGAG. The chain links TRBV7-3 to TRBJ2-1, with 11 bases that match TRBD1. With the read ending 3 residues before the CDR3 end, the germline J gene is used to fill in that end. Per the germline V gene, CDR1 is SGHTA and CDR2 is FQGTGA. Trimming cost V 3 bases and J 8 bases; bases outside gene matches: 6. The CDR3 is 15 amino acids.